This is a list of T cell receptor beta chains from one sample in a study of blood T cell repertoires in COVID-19. Generated by immunoSEQ multiplex PCR, the TCRdb table keeps only in-frame clones and is missing some. Found here are tens of thousands of clones, about 74% of them singletons; the top ten hold 3.9%. The sample consisted of peripheral blood. The source of these receptors is a man between 65 and 80 years old with COVID-19, enrolled during active disease. The CDR3 runs from the conserved cysteine through the conserved F or W. The D gene is left open where the match is weak. Size is stated for part of the rows, as once, few or many counts, or as a class when the clone is expanded.

D gene	V gene	J gene	clone size	CDR3 DNA	CDR3 protein
NA	TRBV3-1/TRBV3-2	TRBJ1-5	NA	TGTGCCAGCAGCGCGGACTTATTTAGCAATCAGCCCCAGCATTTT	CASSADLFSNQPQHF
TRBD2	TRBV5-1	TRBJ2-1	NA	TGCGCCAGCAGCAAAACTAGCGGACCCTACAATGAGCAGTTCTTC	CASSKTSGPYNEQFF
TRBD2	TRBV11-2	TRBJ2-7	NA	TGTGCCAGCAGCTCTCTCCGAGGCGGGAGGGTATACGAGCAGTACTTC	CASSSLRGGRVYEQYF
TRBD2	TRBV29-1	TRBJ2-7	NA	TGCAGCGTTGCTTCGGTCGGGAGGGATCCCTACGAGCAGTACTTC	CSVASVGRDPYEQYF
NA	TRBV10-3	TRBJ1-2	NA	TGTGCCATCAGTGTAGAGACAGGAGTCTATGGCTACACCTTC	CAISVETGVYGYTF
TRBD1	TRBV14	TRBJ1-3	NA	TGTGCCAGCAGCCAAAGGACAGGGGGCGTTGGAAACACCATATATTTT	CASSQRTGGVGNTIYF
NA	TRBV27	TRBJ2-5	NA	TGTGCCAGCAGTTTACGACAGCCGCTCTTAGGAGAGACCCAGTACTTC	CASSLRQPLLGETQYF
NA	TRBV6-6	TRBJ1-2	few	TGTGCCAGCAGTCTCGGACACGCTAACTATGGCTACACCTTC	CASSLGHANYGYTF
NA	TRBV19	TRBJ2-6	NA	TGTGCCAGTAGTATCAGATTCGGGGCCAACGTCCTGACTTTC	CASSIRFGANVLTF
NA	TRBV4-3	TRBJ1-1	NA	TGCGCCAGCAGCCAAGATCTAATAGGGGCGGCTGAAGCTTTCTTT	CASSQDLIGAAEAFF
TRBD1	TRBV19	TRBJ1-1	NA	TGTGCCAGTAGTGTCCGGACGGGGACAGGGAGGGGGAACACTGAAGCTTTCTTT	CASSVRTGTGRGNTEAFF
NA	TRBV3-1/TRBV3-2	TRBJ2-2	NA	TGTGCCAGCAGGACAGCGAACACCGGGGAGCTGTTTTTT	CASRTANTGELFF
TRBD1	TRBV3-1/TRBV3-2	TRBJ1-1	few	TGTGCCAGCAGCCCGGACAGGGTACGGACTGAAGCTTTCTTT	CASSPDRVRTEAFF
NA	TRBV5-1	TRBJ1-4	NA	TGCGCCAGCAGCTTGGATCGGGGATGGAGAGAAAAACTGTTTTTT	CASSLDRGWREKLFF
TRBD2	TRBV6-2/TRBV6-3	TRBJ2-7	NA	TGTGCCAGCAGTTACTCGAACGGGAGGGCTTGGGAGCAGTACTTC	CASSYSNGRAWEQYF